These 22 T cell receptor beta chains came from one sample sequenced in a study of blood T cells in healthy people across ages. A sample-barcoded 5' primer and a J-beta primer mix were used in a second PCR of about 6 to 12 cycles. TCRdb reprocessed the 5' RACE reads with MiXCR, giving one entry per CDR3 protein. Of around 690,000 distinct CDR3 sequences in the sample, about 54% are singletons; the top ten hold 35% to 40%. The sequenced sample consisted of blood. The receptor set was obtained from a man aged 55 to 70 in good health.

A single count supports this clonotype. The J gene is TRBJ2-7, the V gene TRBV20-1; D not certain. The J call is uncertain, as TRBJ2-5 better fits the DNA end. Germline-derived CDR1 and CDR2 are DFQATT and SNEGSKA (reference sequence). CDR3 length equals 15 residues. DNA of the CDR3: TGCAGTGCTAGAGATCGAGCTCCAGAGGTGGAGACCCAGTACTTC. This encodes CSARDRAPEVETQYF.

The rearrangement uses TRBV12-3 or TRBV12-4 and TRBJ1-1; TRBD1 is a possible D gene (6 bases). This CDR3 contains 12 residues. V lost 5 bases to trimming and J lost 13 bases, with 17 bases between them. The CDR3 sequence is CASSPGDPGFFF. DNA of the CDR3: TGTGCCAGCAGTCCAGGGGACCCCGGGTTTTTCTTT.

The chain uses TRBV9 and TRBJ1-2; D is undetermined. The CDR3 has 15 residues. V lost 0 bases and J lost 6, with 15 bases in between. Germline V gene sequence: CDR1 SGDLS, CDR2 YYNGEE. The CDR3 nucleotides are TGTGCCAGCAGCGTAGTTCAGGACCACGCCCATGGCTACACCTTC. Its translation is CASSVVQDHAHGYTF. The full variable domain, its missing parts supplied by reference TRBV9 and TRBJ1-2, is DSGVTQTPKHLITATGQRVTLRCSPRSGDLSVYWYQQSLDQGLQFLIQYYNGEERAKGNILERFSAQQFPDLHSELNLSSLELGDSALYFCASSVVQDHAHGYTFGSGTRLTVV.

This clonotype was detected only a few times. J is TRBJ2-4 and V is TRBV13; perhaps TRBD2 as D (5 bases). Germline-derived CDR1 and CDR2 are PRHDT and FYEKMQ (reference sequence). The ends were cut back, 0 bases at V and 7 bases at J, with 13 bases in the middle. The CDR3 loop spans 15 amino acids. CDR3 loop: CASSLGSAGGNIQYF. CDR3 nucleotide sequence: TGTGCCAGCAGCTTAGGATCGGCGGGTGGGAACATTCAGTACTTC.

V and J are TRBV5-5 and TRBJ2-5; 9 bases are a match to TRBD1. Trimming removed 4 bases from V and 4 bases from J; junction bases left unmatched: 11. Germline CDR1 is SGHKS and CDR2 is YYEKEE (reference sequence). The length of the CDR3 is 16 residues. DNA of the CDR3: TGTGCCAGCAGCAGGGAGACAGGGGGACCGGTAGAGACCCAGTACTTC. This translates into CASSRETGGPVETQYF.

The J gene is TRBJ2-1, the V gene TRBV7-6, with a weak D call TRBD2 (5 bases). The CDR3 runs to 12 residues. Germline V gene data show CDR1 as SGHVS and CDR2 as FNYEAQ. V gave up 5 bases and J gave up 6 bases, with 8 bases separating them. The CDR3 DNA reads TGTGCCAGCAGCCCTAGCCGCAATGAGCAGTTCTTC. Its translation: CASSPSRNEQFF.

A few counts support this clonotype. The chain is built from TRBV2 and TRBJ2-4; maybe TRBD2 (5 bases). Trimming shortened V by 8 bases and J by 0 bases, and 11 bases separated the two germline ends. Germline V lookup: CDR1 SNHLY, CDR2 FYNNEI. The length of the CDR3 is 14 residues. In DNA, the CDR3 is TGTGCCAGCCTACGCGGGTTAGCCAAAAACATTCAGTACTTC. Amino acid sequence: CASLRGLAKNIQYF. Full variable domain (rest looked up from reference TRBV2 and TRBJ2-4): EPEVTQTPSHQVTQMGQEVILRCVPISNHLYFYWYRQILGQKVEFLVSFYNNEISEKSEIFDDQFSVERPDGSNFTLKIRSTKLEDSAMYFCASLRGLAKNIQYFGAGTRLSVL.

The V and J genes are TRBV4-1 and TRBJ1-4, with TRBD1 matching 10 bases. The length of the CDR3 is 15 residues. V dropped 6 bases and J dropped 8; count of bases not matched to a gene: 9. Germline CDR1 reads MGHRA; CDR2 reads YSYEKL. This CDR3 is CASRPRQGAGEKLFF. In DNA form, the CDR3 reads TGCGCCAGCAGACCACGACAGGGGGCCGGGGAAAAACTGTTTTTT.

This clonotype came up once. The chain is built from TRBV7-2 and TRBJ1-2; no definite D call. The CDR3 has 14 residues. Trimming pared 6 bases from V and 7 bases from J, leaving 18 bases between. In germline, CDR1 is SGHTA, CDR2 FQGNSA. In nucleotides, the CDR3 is TGTGCCAGCAGGAAGCCGGCGGAGAGGTTTGGCTACACCTTC. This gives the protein CASRKPAERFGYTF.

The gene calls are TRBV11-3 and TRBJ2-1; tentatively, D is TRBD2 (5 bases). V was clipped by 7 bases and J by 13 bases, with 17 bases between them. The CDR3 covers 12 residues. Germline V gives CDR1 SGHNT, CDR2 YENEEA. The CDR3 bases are TGTGCCAGCACCGACTATCGGGGTGTACAGTTCTTC. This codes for CASTDYRGVQFF.

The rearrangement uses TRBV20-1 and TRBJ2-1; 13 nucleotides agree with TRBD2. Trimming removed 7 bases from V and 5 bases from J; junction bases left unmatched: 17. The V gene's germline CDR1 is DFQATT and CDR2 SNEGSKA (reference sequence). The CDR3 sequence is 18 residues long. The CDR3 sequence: CSVRGWVLGLAGDNEQFF. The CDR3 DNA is TGCAGTGTACGCGGGTGGGTCCTAGGACTAGCGGGGGACAATGAGCAGTTCTTC.

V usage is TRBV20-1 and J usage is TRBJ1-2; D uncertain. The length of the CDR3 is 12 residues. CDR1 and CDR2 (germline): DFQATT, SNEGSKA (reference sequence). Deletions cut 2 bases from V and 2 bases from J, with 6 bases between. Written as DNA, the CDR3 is TGCAGTGCTAGAACAGAGAACTATGGCTACACCTTC. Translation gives CSARTENYGYTF.

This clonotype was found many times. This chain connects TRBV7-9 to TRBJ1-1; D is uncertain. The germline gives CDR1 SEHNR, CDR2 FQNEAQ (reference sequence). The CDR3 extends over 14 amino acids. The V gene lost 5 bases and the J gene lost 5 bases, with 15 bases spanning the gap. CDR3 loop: CASSPGLGITEAFF. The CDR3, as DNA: TGTGCCAGCAGCCCGGGCCTGGGGATTACTGAAGCTTTCTTT.

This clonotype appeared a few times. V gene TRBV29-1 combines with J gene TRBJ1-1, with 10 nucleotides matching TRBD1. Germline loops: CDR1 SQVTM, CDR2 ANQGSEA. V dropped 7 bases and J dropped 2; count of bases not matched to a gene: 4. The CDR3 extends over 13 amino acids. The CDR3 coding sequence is TGCAGCGCCCAGACAGGGGGCAACACTGAAGCTTTCTTT. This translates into CSAQTGGNTEAFF.

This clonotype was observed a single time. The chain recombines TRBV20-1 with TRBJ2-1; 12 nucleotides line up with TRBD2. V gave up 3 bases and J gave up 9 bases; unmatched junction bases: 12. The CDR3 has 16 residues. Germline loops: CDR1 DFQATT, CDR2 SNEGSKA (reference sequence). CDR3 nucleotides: TGCAGTGCTAGCCCTAGCGGGGGGGCCAAGCGGGGTGAGCAGTTCTTC. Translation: CSASPSGGAKRGEQFF.

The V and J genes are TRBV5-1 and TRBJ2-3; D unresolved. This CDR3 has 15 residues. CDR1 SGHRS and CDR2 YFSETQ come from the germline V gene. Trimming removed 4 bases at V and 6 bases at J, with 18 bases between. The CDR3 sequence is CASSPLTLQADTQYF. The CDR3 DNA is TGCGCCAGCAGCCCCCTGACTCTCCAAGCGGATACGCAGTATTTT.

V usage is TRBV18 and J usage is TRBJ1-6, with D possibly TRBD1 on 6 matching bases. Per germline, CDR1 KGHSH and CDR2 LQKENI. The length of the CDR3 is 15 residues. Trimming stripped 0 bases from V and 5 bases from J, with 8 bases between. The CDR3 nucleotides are TGTGCCAGCTCACCACCCACAGGGAATAATTCACCCCTCCACTTT. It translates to CASSPPTGNNSPLHF.

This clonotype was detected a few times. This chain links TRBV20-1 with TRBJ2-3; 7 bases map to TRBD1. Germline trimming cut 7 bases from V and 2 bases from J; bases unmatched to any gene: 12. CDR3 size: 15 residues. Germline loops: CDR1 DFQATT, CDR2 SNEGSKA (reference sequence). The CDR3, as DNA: TGCAGTGGTGTCGTTGGGGACAGTCCCACAGATACGCAGTATTTT. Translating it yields CSGVVGDSPTDTQYF.

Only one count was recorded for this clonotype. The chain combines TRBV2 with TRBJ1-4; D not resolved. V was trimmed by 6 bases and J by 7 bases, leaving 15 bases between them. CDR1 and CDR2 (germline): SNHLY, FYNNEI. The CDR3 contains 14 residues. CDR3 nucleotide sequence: TGTGCCAGCAGAGAGGATCTTTGGTTTGAAAAACTGTTTTTT. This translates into CASREDLWFEKLFF.

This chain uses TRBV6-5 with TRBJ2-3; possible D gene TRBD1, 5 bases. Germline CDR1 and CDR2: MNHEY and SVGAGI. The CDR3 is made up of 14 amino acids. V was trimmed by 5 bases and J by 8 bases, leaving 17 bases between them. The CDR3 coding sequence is TGTGCCAGCAGTGCGACCCTGGAAAGGGGTACGCAGTATTTT. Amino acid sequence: CASSATLERGTQYF.

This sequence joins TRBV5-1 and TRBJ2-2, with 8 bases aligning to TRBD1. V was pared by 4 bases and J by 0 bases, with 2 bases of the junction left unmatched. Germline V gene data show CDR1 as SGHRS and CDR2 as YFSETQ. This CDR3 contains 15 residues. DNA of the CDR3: TGCGCCAGCAGCATACAGGGGGCGAACACCGGGGAGCTGTTTTTT. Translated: CASSIQGANTGELFF.

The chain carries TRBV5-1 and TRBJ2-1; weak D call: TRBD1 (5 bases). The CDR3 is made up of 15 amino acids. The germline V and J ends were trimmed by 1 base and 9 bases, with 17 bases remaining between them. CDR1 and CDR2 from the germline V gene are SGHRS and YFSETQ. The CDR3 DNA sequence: TGCGCCAGCAGCTTGCAACAGGCGGACGTTAGTGAGCAGTTCTTC. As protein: CASSLQQADVSEQFF.